This entry is about one T cell receptor beta chain. Measured with immunoSEQ multiplex PCR; TCRdb has only the in-frame clones, and not every one. Of 500,000 to 850,000 clones in the sample, roughly 86% are singletons; the top ten hold roughly 0.0087%. This entry belongs to a study of shared T cell receptors in the human thymus. Trimming left V 5 bases short and J 0 bases short, with 11 bases between. CDR3 size: 15 residues. Germline values: CDR1 MDHEN, CDR2 SYDVKM. The sample also formed part of further work on human thymus T cells.

This clonotype was sampled from a boy younger than two with a congenital heart defect. This chain connects TRBV28 to TRBJ1-5; D possibly corresponds to TRBD1 (6 bases). The sample taken for sequencing was thymocytes. CDR3 sequence reads: CASSLPGHSNQPQHF. The CDR3 nucleotides read TGTGCCAGCAGTCTACCGGGACATAGCAATCAGCCCCAGCATTTT.